The sequence of this TCR beta chain was determined in a study of vaccination and CD4 T cells after COVID-19. Study-level findings and limits: Although the median of SARS-CoV-2-reactive clonotypes rose from 21 to 38, the change was not significant.

The Oncomine TCR Beta short-read assay was applied to DNA of cultured CD4+ T cells. TCRdb reprocessed the PCR reads via MiXCR and lists one record per CDR3 protein. The profile shows roughly 20,000 distinct CDR3 sequences, about 56% of them singletons. This clonotype has only a few counts. No antigen is known for it. Treatment denoted: roughly 10-day PBMC culture with coronavirus spike peptide pools or control peptides (ViraFEST assay). With peptide pools, ViraFEST first expanded antigen-specific T cells and afterwards sequenced their TCRs. The CDR3 extends over 18 amino acids. The V and J ends lost 0 bases and 11 bases, in that order; junction bases with no gene match: 15. Germline CDR1 and CDR2: SGHTA and FQGTGA.

The genes are TRBV7-3 and TRBJ2-3; 12 bases are shared with TRBD2. This receptor was obtained from a human donor who had recovered from COVID-19. Source: CD4+ T cells from blood, cultured in vitro, taken before SARS-CoV-2 vaccination. The CDR3 spells CASSLTPTTSGSSYMQYF. CDR3 bases: TGTGCCAGCAGCTTAACGCCAACGACTAGCGGGAGCTCTTACATGCAGTATTTT.